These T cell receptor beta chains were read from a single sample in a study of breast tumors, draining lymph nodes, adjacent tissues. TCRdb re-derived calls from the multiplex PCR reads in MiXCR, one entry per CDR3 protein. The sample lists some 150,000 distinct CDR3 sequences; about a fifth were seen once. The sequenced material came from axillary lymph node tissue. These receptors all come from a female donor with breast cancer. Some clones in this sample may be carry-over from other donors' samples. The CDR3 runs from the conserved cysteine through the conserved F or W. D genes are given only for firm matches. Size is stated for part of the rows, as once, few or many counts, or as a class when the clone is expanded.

CASSADLDTQYF | TGTGCCAGCAGCGCCGACTTGGATACGCAGTATTTT | TRBJ2-3 | NA | TRBV7-2 | many
CSVQGHLTGELFF | TGCAGCGTCCAGGGACATCTTACCGGGGAGCTGTTTTTT | TRBJ2-2 | NA | TRBV29-1 | many
CSARVRVSSYEQYF | TGCAGTGCTAGAGTCCGGGTTAGCTCCTACGAGCAGTACTTC | TRBJ2-7 | NA | TRBV20-1 | many
CSARPGIYEQYF | TGCAGTGCTAGACCAGGAATCTACGAGCAGTACTTC | TRBJ2-7 | NA | TRBV20-1 | many
CAWARESSYNEQFF | TGTGCCTGGGCCAGGGAGAGCTCCTACAATGAGCAGTTCTTC | TRBJ2-1 | NA | TRBV30 | many
CASSESMAGGTSSGANVLTF | TGTGCCAGCAGTGAATCAATGGCTGGCGGAACGAGCTCTGGGGCCAACGTCCTGACTTTC | TRBJ2-6 | NA | TRBV6-1 | few
CASSQGGARGETQYF | TGTGCCAGCAGCCAAGGAGGGGCTCGGGGGGAGACCCAGTACTTC | TRBJ2-5 | NA | TRBV4-2 | many
CSANGLAGEGETQYF | TGCAGTGCCAATGGACTAGCGGGGGAGGGGGAGACCCAGTACTTC | TRBJ2-5 | TRBD2 | TRBV20-1 | many
CATSLAGTGHYNEQFF | TGTGCCACCAGTCTAGCCGGGACAGGACACTACAATGAGCAGTTCTTC | TRBJ2-1 | TRBD1 | TRBV24-1 | many
CASSQDGGSTTDTQYF | TGCGCCAGCAGCCAAGATGGCGGGAGTACCACAGATACGCAGTATTTT | TRBJ2-3 | TRBD2 | TRBV4-1 | many
CASRGGGSGGDTQYF | TGTGCCAGCCGGGGAGGGGGGTCCGGCGGAGATACGCAGTATTTT | TRBJ2-3 | NA | TRBV6-6 | many
CASSVGGTEQFF | TGTGCCAGCAGCGTAGGTGGGACTGAGCAGTTCTTC | TRBJ2-1 | NA | TRBV9 | many
CASSLDGETQYF | TGCGCCAGCAGCTTGGATGGGGAGACCCAGTACTTC | TRBJ2-5 | NA | TRBV5-1 | many
CASSFATSGRARNIQYF | TGTGCCAGCAGCTTCGCGACTAGCGGGAGGGCCAGAAACATTCAGTACTTC | TRBJ2-4 | TRBD2 | TRBV5-4 | few
CASSQDGGTTYTDTQYF | TGTGCCAGCAGCCAAGACGGCGGGACTACTTACACAGATACGCAGTATTTT | TRBJ2-3 | TRBD2 | TRBV4-2 | many
CSAPGHPNTEAFF | TGCAGTGCCCCAGGTCACCCGAACACTGAAGCTTTCTTT | TRBJ1-1 | NA | TRBV20-1 | NA
CASLRQGGLAQFF | TGTGCCAGCCTCCGACAGGGGGGGCTGGCGCAGTTCTTC | TRBJ2-1 | TRBD1 | TRBV2 | many
CASSQPLAGGHEQYF | TGCGCCAGCAGCCAACCCCTAGCGGGAGGACACGAGCAGTACTTC | TRBJ2-7 | TRBD2 | TRBV4-1 | once
CASSRDYSYNEQFF | TGTGCCAGCAGTCGGGACTACTCCTACAATGAGCAGTTCTTC | TRBJ2-1 | TRBD2 | TRBV3-1 | many
CSADRGGNTEAFF | TGCAGCGCTGATAGGGGGGGGAACACTGAAGCTTTCTTT | TRBJ1-1 | NA | TRBV29-1 | NA
CASSQIAGGFRETQYF | TGTGCCAGCAGCCAGATAGCGGGAGGGTTTCGAGAGACCCAGTACTTC | TRBJ2-5 | TRBD2 | TRBV14 | many
CASSLAATGAVSTYEQYF | TGTGCCAGCAGCTTAGCGGCGACAGGGGCGGTTAGCACCTACGAGCAGTACTTC | TRBJ2-7 | TRBD1 | TRBV7-2 | many
CASRGDGPGNEKLFF | TGTGCCAGCAGGGGGGACGGGCCGGGGAATGAAAAACTGTTTTTT | TRBJ1-4 | NA | TRBV7-9 | many
CASSLVGAPAEKLFF | TGTGCCAGCAGCTTGGTTGGGGCACCGGCGGAAAAACTGTTTTTT | TRBJ1-4 | NA | TRBV5-6 | many
CASSRDTETQYF | TGTGCCAGCAGTCGGGACACGGAGACCCAGTACTTC | TRBJ2-5 | NA | TRBV6-2/TRBV6-3 | many
CASSPLGVKEQYF | TGTGCCAGCAGCCCCCTTGGGGTAAAAGAGCAGTACTTC | TRBJ2-7 | NA | TRBV5-5 | many
CASSRPRTSGGGYNEQFF | TGTGCCAGCAGCCGCCCCAGGACTAGCGGAGGAGGCTACAATGAGCAGTTCTTC | TRBJ2-1 | TRBD2 | TRBV28 | few
CASSLKGPYSNQPQHF | TGTGCCAGCAGTTTAAAGGGGCCGTATAGCAATCAGCCCCAGCATTTT | TRBJ1-5 | NA | TRBV28 | NA
CSARGDSNEKLFF | TGCAGTGCTAGAGGCGATTCAAATGAAAAACTGTTTTTT | TRBJ1-4 | NA | TRBV20-1 | many
CASSYPTGANSPLHF | TGTGCCAGCAGTTATCCGACAGGGGCAAACTCACCCCTCCACTTT | TRBJ1-6 | TRBD1 | TRBV6-2/TRBV6-3 | many
CAWSVGVAKNIQYF | TGTGCCTGGAGTGTGGGGGTAGCCAAAAACATTCAGTACTTC | TRBJ2-4 | NA | TRBV30 | NA
CASTTTGGSPLHF | TGTGCCAGCACCACGACAGGGGGGTCACCCCTCCACTTT | TRBJ1-6 | TRBD1 | TRBV7-2 | many